The 11 T cell receptor beta chains presented below share a single source sample, sequenced in a study of blood T cell repertoires in COVID-19. The data were produced by immunoSEQ multiplex PCR, yet TCRdb's version contains in-frame clones alone and is incomplete. The data show about 430,000 clones, with roughly 90% seen just once and approximately 1.5% held by the top ten. The specimen sequenced was PBMCs or T cells enriched from blood (not recorded which). The source is a young woman who had been exposed to COVID-19.

V usage is TRBV12-3 or TRBV12-4 and J usage is TRBJ1-5; 7 bases are a match to TRBD1. The J segment lost 4 bases and the V segment lost 6 bases, leaving 3 bases of the junction unmatched. The CDR3 has 13 amino acids. CDR3 bases: TGTGCCAGCAGCCAGGACAGGAATCAGCCCCAGCATTTT. Its protein product is CASSQDRNQPQHF.

The gene calls are TRBV5-1 and TRBJ2-3; the D gene is possibly TRBD2 (5 bases). V lost 1 base and J 6 bases, leaving 21 bases between the germline ends. This CDR3 comprises 17 residues. Germline assignment: CDR1 SGHRS and CDR2 YFSETQ. The DNA of the CDR3 is TGCGCCAGCAGCTTGAACCTAGGAGAGGGCCGCGGGGATACGCAGTATTTT. Its translation: CASSLNLGEGRGDTQYF.

CDR3 DNA sequence: TGTGCCAGCAGCTTATTAGGGAGGGCTGACGAGCAGTACTTC. Translated, it gives CASSLLGRADEQYF. The J gene is TRBJ2-7, the V gene TRBV7-9; 7 nucleotides agree with TRBD2. V shed 2 bases and J 5 bases; nucleotides not matched to a gene: 6. The CDR3 length is 14 residues. Germline CDR1 SEHNR, CDR2 FQNEAQ (reference sequence).

The rearrangement uses TRBV9 and TRBJ1-1; TRBD1 might be the D (6 bases). CDR1 SGDLS and CDR2 YYNGEE come from the germline V gene. This CDR3 has 13 residues. The germline V and J ends were trimmed by 3 bases and 6 bases, with 12 bases remaining between them. The CDR3 DNA is TGTGCCAGCAGCGCCCAGGGGTACCCTGAAGCTTTCTTT. Encoded protein: CASSAQGYPEAFF. The entire variable domain, with the rest obtained from reference TRBV9 and TRBJ1-1, is as follows: DSGVTQTPKHLITATGQRVTLRCSPRSGDLSVYWYQQSLDQGLQFLIQYYNGEERAKGNILERFSAQQFPDLHSELNLSSLELGDSALYFCASSAQGYPEAFFGQGTRLTVV.

The genes are TRBV6-4 and TRBJ2-1; tentative D call: TRBD2 (5 bases). The CDR3 covers 15 residues. The germline V gene encodes CDR1 MRHNA and CDR2 SNTAGT. Trimming pared 0 bases from V and 7 bases from J, leaving 13 bases between. This CDR3 is CASSDSVGEGNEQFF. CDR3 DNA sequence: TGTGCCAGCAGTGACTCAGTGGGAGAAGGGAATGAGCAGTTCTTC.

The chain links TRBV12-1 to TRBJ1-1. TRBV12-1 represents a pseudogene. The CDR3 is 14 amino acids. The chain's CDR3 is CASSFLWERAWLLF. The CDR3 DNA follows: TGTGCCAGCAGCTTTTTATGGGAGAGGGCCTGGCTTCTCTTT.

This clone is a singleton in its sample. The chain combines TRBV27 with TRBJ2-7; possible D gene TRBD2, 6 bases. This CDR3 region has 13 residues. Germline CDR1 is MNHEY and CDR2 is SMNVEV (reference sequence). V lost 3 bases to trimming and J lost 4 bases, with 10 bases between them. The CDR3 here is CASSFSTRYEQYF. The CDR3 DNA is TGTGCCAGCAGTTTCTCGACTAGGTACGAGCAGTACTTC.

The chain combines TRBV11-2 with TRBJ1-1; TRBD1 matches at 10 bases. V shed 5 bases and J 10 bases; nucleotides not matched to a gene: 19. Germline V gene sequence: CDR1 SGHAT, CDR2 FQNNGV. CDR3 length equals 17 residues. In DNA form, the CDR3 reads TGTGCCAGCAGCCTTCGTCGGCCGGGACAGGGGATAATGGGAGCTTTCTTT. It yields the protein CASSLRRPGQGIMGAFF.

This chain connects TRBV4-2 to TRBJ2-7; 11 bases are shared with TRBD2. The CDR3 consists of 16 residues. V lost 3 bases, J lost 2 bases, and 6 bases stayed unmatched. Germline values: CDR1 LGHNA, CDR2 YNFKEQ. The CDR3 spells CASSHLGLAGPYEQYF. The CDR3, as DNA: TGTGCCAGCAGCCATCTTGGACTAGCGGGCCCCTACGAGCAGTACTTC.

The chain combines TRBV2 with TRBJ2-6, with a tentative D call TRBD1 (6 bases). CDR1 and CDR2 (germline): SNHLY, FYNNEI. V was cut by 5 bases and J by 3 bases, with 17 bases left in between. This CDR3 region has 17 residues. CDR3: CASSPTGIISGANVLTF. Written as DNA, the CDR3 is TGTGCCAGCAGTCCCACAGGGATTATAAGTGGGGCCAACGTCCTGACTTTC.

The chain is built from TRBV28 and TRBJ1-2, with TRBD1 as a possible D gene (6 bases). Looked up from germline, CDR1 is MDHEN and CDR2 is SYDVKM. Trimming took off 9 bases at V and 2 bases at J, with 19 bases between the two ends. The CDR3 spans 15 residues. For the CDR3, the DNA is TGTGCCAGTCGCGCCCCGGGACACGGAAACTATGGCTACACCTTC. Its translation is CASRAPGHGNYGYTF.